The entry below gives a single T cell receptor beta chain sequence along with its context. Measured with immunoSEQ multiplex PCR; TCRdb has only the in-frame clones, and not every one. This table holds approximately 85,000 clones, about 92% found once. This sample was taken from a study of blood T cell repertoires in COVID-19. V lost 0 bases and J lost 0, with 7 bases in between. Germline CDR1 and CDR2: SGHRS and YFSETQ. The length of the CDR3 is 15 residues. V is TRBV5-1 and J is TRBJ2-1; D is possibly TRBD2 (5 bases). The receptor was isolated from a woman aged 55-69 years with active COVID-19. Sequencing was done on a sample of peripheral blood. The CDR3 spells CASSLEGSSYNEQFF. CDR3 nucleotide sequence: TGCGCCAGCAGCTTGGAAGGGAGCTCCTACAATGAGCAGTTCTTC.